Here is one T cell receptor beta chain with its context. Sequencing used immunoSEQ multiplex PCR; TCRdb keeps in-frame clones, though not all of them. The data hold 45,000 to 55,000 clones, with about 88% observed a single time. This sample is part of a study of T cell clones after liver transplantation. In the study overall: In this trial, immunosuppression withdrawal was attempted within 2 years of liver transplant. As an antigen-independent comparator, third-party-reactive TCRbeta sequences came from pre-transplant mixed lymphocyte reactions. HCV positivity affected three of eight recipients; the rest lacked autoimmune or viral indications. Tolerance: complete withdrawal held at least one year, liver enzymes staying within twice normal.

Deletions cut 2 bases from V and 3 bases from J, with 12 bases between. CDR3 size: 15 residues. CDR1 SGHKS and CDR2 YYEKEE come from the germline V gene (reference sequence). The sample consisted of CD4+ T cells from blood, taken before liver transplant. The V call is TRBV5-5, the J call TRBJ1-5; tentatively, D is TRBD1 (5 bases). This sequence was found in a human donor who received a liver transplant. CDR3 DNA sequence: TGTGCCAGCAGCTTCGTGGGGGACCCCAATCAGCCCCAGCATTTT. This codes for CASSFVGDPNQPQHF.